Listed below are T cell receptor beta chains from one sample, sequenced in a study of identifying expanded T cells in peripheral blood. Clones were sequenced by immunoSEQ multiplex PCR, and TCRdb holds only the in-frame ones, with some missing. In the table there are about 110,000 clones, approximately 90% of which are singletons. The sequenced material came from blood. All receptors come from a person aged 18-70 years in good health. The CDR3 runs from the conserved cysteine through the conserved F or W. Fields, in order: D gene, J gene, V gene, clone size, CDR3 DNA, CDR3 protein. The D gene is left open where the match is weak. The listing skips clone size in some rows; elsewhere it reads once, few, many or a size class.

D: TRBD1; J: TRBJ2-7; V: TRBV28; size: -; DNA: TGTGCCAGCGGAGACAGGGGGCGCGAGCAGTACTTC; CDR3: CASGDRGREQYF
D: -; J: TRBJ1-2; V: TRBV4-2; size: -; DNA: TGTGCCAGCAGCCAAGATGGAGGACAGCGTCCTATTGGTGGCTACACCTTC; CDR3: CASSQDGGQRPIGGYTF
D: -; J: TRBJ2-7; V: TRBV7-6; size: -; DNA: TGTGCCAGCAGCTCTGGGCGAGGGGCCGAGCAGTACTTC; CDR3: CASSSGRGAEQYF
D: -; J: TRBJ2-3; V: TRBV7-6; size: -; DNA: TGTGCCAGCAGCTTAGTCCTAGCGACAGATACGCAGTATTTT; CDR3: CASSLVLATDTQYF
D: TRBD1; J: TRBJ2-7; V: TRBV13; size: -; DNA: TGTGCCAGCAGCCTCGGGACAGGGACCGCCTTCCACGAGCAGTACTTC; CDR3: CASSLGTGTAFHEQYF
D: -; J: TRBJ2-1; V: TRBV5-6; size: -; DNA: TGTGCCAGCAGCACGATTCAGGGTTTCTCCTACAATGAGCAGTTCTTC; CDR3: CASSTIQGFSYNEQFF
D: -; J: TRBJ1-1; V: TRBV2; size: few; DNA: TGTGCCAGCAGTGGTAGGGGAACTGAAGCTTTCTTT; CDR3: CASSGRGTEAFF
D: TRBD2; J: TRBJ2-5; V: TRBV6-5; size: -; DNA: TGTGCCAGCAGTTATCATAGCGGGGGACAAGAGACCCAGTACTTC; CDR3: CASSYHSGGQETQYF
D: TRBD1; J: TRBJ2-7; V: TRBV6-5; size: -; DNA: TGTGCCAGCAACACAGGGGGGACCTACGAGCAGTACTTC; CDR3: CASNTGGTYEQYF
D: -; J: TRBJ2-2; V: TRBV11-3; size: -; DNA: TGTGCCAGCAGCTTAGATTTACGAGAAAAGAACACCGGGGAGCTGTTTTTT; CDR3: CASSLDLREKNTGELFF
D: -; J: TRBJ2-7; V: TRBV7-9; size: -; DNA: TGTGCCAGCGGCAGGGGTGCAGCGAGATACGAGCAGTACTTC; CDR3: CASGRGAARYEQYF
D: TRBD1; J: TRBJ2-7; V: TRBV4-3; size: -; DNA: TGCGCCAGCAGCCTCCTCGGACAGGGGGTGGGCGAGCAGTACTTC; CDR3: CASSLLGQGVGEQYF
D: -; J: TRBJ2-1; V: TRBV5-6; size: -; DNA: TGTGCCAGCAGCCCCCTAATGGGCTCGGAGCAGTTCTTC; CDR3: CASSPLMGSEQFF
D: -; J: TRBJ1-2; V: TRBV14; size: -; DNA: TGTGCCAGCAGCCCGGGGTTACGCTATGGCTACACCTTC; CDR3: CASSPGLRYGYTF
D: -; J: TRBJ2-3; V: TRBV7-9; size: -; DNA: TGTGCCAGCAGCCCCGGGGCCGCAGATACGCAGTATTTT; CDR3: CASSPGAADTQYF
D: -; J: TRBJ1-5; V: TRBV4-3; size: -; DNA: TGCGCCAGCAGCCCCGATCTTTCGAGCAATCAGCCCCAGCATTTT; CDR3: CASSPDLSSNQPQHF
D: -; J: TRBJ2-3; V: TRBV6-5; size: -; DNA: TGTGCCAGCTCCCGCTGGGGGGGCAGCACAGATACGCAGTATTTT; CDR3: CASSRWGGSTDTQYF
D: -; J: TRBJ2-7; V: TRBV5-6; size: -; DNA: TGTGCCAGCACCGAACGCGCCGACAGCATCGGCTACGAGCAGTACTTC; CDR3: CASTERADSIGYEQYF
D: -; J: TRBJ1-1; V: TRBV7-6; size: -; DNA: TGTGCCAGCAGCCACGCCAACACTGAAGCTTTCTTT; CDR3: CASSHANTEAFF
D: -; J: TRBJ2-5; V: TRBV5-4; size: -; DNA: TGTGCCAGCAGCCAGGCCAGGAAGTACGAGACCCAGTACTTC; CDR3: CASSQARKYETQYF
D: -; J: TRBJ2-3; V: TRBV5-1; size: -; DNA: TGCGCCAGCAGCTTGGCCCGGGACAGCACAGATACGCAGTATTTT; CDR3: CASSLARDSTDTQYF
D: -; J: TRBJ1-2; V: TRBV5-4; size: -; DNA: TGTGCCAGCAGCTCCGTTTCGGTCTATGGCTACACCTTC; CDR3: CASSSVSVYGYTF
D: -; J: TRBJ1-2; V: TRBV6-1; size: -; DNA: TGTGCCAGCAGTGAAGGGGGCTATGCTAACTATGGCTACACCTTC; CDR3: CASSEGGYANYGYTF
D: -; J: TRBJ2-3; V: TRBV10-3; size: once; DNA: TGTGCCATCAGTGGCCGGGCGACCGGAGATACGCAGTATTTT; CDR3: CAISGRATGDTQYF
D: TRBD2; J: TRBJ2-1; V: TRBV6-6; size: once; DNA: TGTGCCAGCAGCGGGGGGGTCAGTGAGCAGTTCTTC; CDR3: CASSGGVSEQFF
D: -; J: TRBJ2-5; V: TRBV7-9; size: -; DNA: TGTGCCAGCAGCCAAGGGTTAGAGACCCAGTACTTC; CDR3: CASSQGLETQYF
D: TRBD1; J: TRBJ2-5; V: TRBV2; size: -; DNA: TGTGCCAGCTATCCGGGACAGGGCTATTCAGAGACCCAGTACTTC; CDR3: CASYPGQGYSETQYF
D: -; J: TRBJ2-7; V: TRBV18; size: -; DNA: TGTGCCAGCTCCCTAAGCTCCTACGAGCAGTACTTC; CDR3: CASSLSSYEQYF
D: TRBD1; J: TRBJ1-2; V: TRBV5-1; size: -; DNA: TGCGCCAGCAGCTTATCGGCCTTGGACAGGGGGCTTGGCTACACCTTC; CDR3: CASSLSALDRGLGYTF
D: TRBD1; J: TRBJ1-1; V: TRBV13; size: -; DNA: TGTGCCAGCAGCCTCCCGACAGGGGACACTGAAGCTTTCTTT; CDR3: CASSLPTGDTEAFF
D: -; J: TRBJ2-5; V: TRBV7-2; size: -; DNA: TGTGCCAGCAGCTTACTAGTCCAAGAGACCCAGTACTTC; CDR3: CASSLLVQETQYF
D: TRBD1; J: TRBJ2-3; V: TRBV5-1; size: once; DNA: TGCGTCAGCAGCTTAGGGACAGGGGGAGATACGCAGTATTTT; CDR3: CVSSLGTGGDTQYF
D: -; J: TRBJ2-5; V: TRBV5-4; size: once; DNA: TGTGCCAGCAGCTTGGTTCTTGAAGAGACCCAGTACTTC; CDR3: CASSLVLEETQYF
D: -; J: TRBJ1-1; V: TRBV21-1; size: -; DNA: TGTGCCAGCAGCAAACCTCGGCCAGGGTTCGCTGAAGCTTTCTTT; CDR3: CASSKPRPGFAEAFF
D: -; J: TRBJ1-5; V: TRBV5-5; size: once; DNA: TGTGCCAGCAGCAAGGACCCCCTCTATACAACGATGAGCAATCAGCCCCAGCATTTT; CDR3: CASSKDPLYTTMSNQPQHF
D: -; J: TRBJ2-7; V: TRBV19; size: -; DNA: TGTGCCAGTAGTATAGGGACCAGGGGCAGCTCCTACGAGCAGTACTTC; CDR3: CASSIGTRGSSYEQYF
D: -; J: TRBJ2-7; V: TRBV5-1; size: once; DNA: TGCGCCAGCAGCTTGGAAGTTCCCCCAGGAGCCTACGAGCAGTACTTC; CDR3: CASSLEVPPGAYEQYF
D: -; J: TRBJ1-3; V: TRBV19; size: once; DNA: TGTGCCAGTAGTATACGCGGCGACAGCCTGGGAGGAAACACCATATATTTT; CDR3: CASSIRGDSLGGNTIYF
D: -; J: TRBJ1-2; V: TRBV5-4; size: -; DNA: TGTGCCAGCAGCTTGGAAACTGTTAGGGATGGCTACACCTTC; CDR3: CASSLETVRDGYTF
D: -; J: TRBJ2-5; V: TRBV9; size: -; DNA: TGTGCCAGCAGCGGTGGATACCAAGAGACCCAGTACTTC; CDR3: CASSGGYQETQYF
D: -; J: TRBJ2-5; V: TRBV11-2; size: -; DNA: TGTGCCAGCAGCTTCTCCGCAGGGCGAGAGACCCAGTACTTC; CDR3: CASSFSAGRETQYF
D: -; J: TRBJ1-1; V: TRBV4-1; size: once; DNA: TGCGCCAGCACCGGGACTTCTGGTACTGAAGCTTTCTTT; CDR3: CASTGTSGTEAFF
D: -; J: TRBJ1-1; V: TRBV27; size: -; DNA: TGTGCCAGCAGTTTCTCAGGACCGAACACTGAAGCTTTCTTT; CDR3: CASSFSGPNTEAFF
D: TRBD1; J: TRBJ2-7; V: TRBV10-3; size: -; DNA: TGTGCCATCAGCCGGGACAGGGAAACCGAGCAGTACTTC; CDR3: CAISRDRETEQYF
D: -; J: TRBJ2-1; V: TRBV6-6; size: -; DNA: TGTGCCAGCAGTTTAGCGGACCTCTCCTACAATGAGCAGTTCTTC; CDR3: CASSLADLSYNEQFF
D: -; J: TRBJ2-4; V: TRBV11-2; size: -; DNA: TGTGCCAGCAGTCAGGATCCCGGGACATTCAAAAACATTCAGTACTTC; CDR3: CASSQDPGTFKNIQYF
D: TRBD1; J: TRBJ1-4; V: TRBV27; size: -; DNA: TGTGCCAGCAGTTTATCGCCGGGACAGGGGTGGTCAACTAATGAAAAACTGTTTTTT; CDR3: CASSLSPGQGWSTNEKLFF
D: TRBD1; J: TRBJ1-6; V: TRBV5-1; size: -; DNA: TGCGCCAGCAGCTTGGGGACAGGTCCCTATAATTCACCCCTCCACTTT; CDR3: CASSLGTGPYNSPLHF
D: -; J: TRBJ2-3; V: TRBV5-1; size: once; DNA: TGCGCCAGCAGCTTGGGGGTCCTTGTACGTGGGCGCTCCACAGATACGCAGTATTTT; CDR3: CASSLGVLVRGRSTDTQYF
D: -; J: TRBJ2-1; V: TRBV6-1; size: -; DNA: TGTGCCAGCAGTGACAGGGGCCACTACAATGAGCAGTTCTTC; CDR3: CASSDRGHYNEQFF
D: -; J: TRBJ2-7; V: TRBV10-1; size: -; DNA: TGCGCCAGCAGTGAGTCACCGGGAAGTAGCTCCTACGAGCAGTACTTC; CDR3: CASSESPGSSSYEQYF
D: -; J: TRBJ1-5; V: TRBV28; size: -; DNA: TGTGCCAGACACCGAAGGGCGGTTCCCCAGCATTTT; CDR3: CARHRRAVPQHF
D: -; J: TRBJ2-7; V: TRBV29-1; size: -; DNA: TGCAGCGTGGTTACGGGCGCTTATGATGGCGAGCAGTACTTC; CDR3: CSVVTGAYDGEQYF
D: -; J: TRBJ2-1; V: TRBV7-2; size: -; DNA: TGTGCCAGCAGGCGGTCTAGTGAGCAGTTCTTC; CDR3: CASRRSSEQFF
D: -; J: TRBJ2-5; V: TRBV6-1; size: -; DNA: TGTGCCAGCAGTGAGGGGCCAGGGCAAGGGGTAGAGACCCAGTACTTC; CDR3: CASSEGPGQGVETQYF
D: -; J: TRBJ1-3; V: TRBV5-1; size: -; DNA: TGCGCCAGCAGCCCCGGAGAGCCCTCTGGAAACACCATATATTTT; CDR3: CASSPGEPSGNTIYF
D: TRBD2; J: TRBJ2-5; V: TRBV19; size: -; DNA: TGTGCCAGTAGAATAAGGGCTAGCGGGGGATCGTCCCAGTACTTC; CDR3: CASRIRASGGSSQYF
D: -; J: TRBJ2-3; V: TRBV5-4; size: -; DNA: TGTGCCAGCAGCGTCGACGGGGGCGAGAATACGCAGTATTTT; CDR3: CASSVDGGENTQYF
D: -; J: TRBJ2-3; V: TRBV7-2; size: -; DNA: TGTGCCAGCAGCTTAGTCTTTGATACGCAGTATTTT; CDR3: CASSLVFDTQYF
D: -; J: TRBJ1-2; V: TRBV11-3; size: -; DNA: TGTGCCAGCAGCTTAATAAGGCGGCGGGAGGATTACTATGGCTACACCTTC; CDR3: CASSLIRRREDYYGYTF